This T cell receptor beta chain was retrieved from a study of blood T cell repertoires in COVID-19. Study in general: Specimens from acute and convalescent COVID-19 originated in the United States, Italy and Spain.

Allocation to cohorts depended on clinical history reported by the participants. Authors' data handling: From reference gene primer amplification, estimates of nucleated cell counts were derived. TCRdb's copy holds only in-frame clones and misses some; the assay was immunoSEQ multiplex PCR. D and trimming come from the DNA, and the V and J calls and clone size come from that table. The table shows under 150,000 clones, with around 80% occurring only once. The sequencing sample was made of PBMCs or T cells enriched from blood (not recorded which). This TCR was recovered from a man aged 35 to 55 with acute COVID-19.

The chain's CDR3 is CASSTSSTYNEQFF. The CDR3 nucleotides are TGTGCCAGCAGCACTAGTAGCACCTACAATGAGCAGTTCTTC. The chain joins TRBV11-2 to TRBJ2-1; the D gene is possibly TRBD2 (5 bases). CDR1 and CDR2 (germline): SGHAT, FQNNGV. The V and J ends lost 5 bases and 2 bases respectively, with 10 bases between them. The CDR3 covers 14 residues.